Listed below are T cell receptor beta chains from one sample, sequenced in a study of blood T cell repertoires in COVID-19. Method: immunoSEQ multiplex PCR; TCRdb's copy keeps in-frame clones and lacks some. In the table there are 20,000 to 25,000 clones, approximately 90% of which are singletons. The sequenced sample was peripheral blood. Receptors originate from a human donor in a cohort sampled during active COVID-19. CDR3s include the opening cysteine and the closing phenylalanine or tryptophan. A D gene is named only where the DNA matches it firmly. Clone size appears in some rows only: once, few, many, or a class for an expanded clone.

D	size	J	V	CDR3	DNA
TRBD1	once	TRBJ2-1	TRBV29-1	CSVERGWGQGYNEQFF	TGCAGCGTTGAGCGCGGTTGGGGACAGGGTTACAATGAGCAGTTCTTC
TRBD1	NA	TRBJ2-1	TRBV7-9	CASRIISGTGGNEQFF	TGTGCCAGCAGAATCATTTCCGGGACAGGGGGCAATGAGCAGTTCTTC
TRBD1	NA	TRBJ2-5	TRBV4-2	CASSRRTGETQYF	TGTGCCAGCAGCCGTCGGACAGGAGAGACCCAGTACTTC
NA	NA	TRBJ1-2	TRBV6-2/TRBV6-3	CASSYLGPRANYGYTF	TGTGCCAGCAGTTACCTAGGACCGAGGGCTAACTATGGCTACACCTTC
TRBD2	NA	TRBJ2-5	TRBV7-6	CASSSRLAGDQETQYF	TGTGCCAGCAGCTCCCGACTAGCGGGGGACCAAGAGACCCAGTACTTC
TRBD1	NA	TRBJ2-7	TRBV11-2	CASSLDPPGTGGLEQYF	TGTGCCAGCAGCTTAGATCCCCCAGGGACAGGGGGACTCGAGCAGTACTTC
NA	NA	TRBJ1-3	TRBV2	CASSVEIPGNTIYF	TGTGCCAGCAGTGTTGAGATACCTGGAAACACCATATATTTT
NA	NA	TRBJ1-2	TRBV6-6	CASSYRVEPPGYTF	TGTGCCAGCAGTTACCGCGTGGAGCCGCCAGGCTACACCTTC
TRBD1	NA	TRBJ1-1	TRBV5-1	CASSLTGVTEAFF	TGCGCCAGCAGCTTGACAGGGGTCACTGAAGCTTTCTTT
NA	NA	TRBJ1-3	TRBV5-4	CASSGDGNTIYF	TGTGCCAGCAGCGGAGACGGAAACACCATATATTTT
TRBD1	NA	TRBJ1-2	TRBV5-4	CASSLADRGYGYTF	TGTGCCAGCAGCTTGGCCGACAGGGGATATGGCTACACCTTC
TRBD1	NA	TRBJ2-3	TRBV11-2	CASSPIWTGGDTQYF	TGTGCCAGCAGCCCGATCTGGACAGGGGGAGATACGCAGTATTTT
NA	NA	TRBJ1-4	TRBV19	CASKGWETPNEKLFF	TGTGCCAGTAAGGGTTGGGAGACTCCCAATGAAAAACTGTTTTTT
NA	NA	TRBJ2-1	TRBV6-2/TRBV6-3	CASTPKPGEQFF	TGTGCCAGCACCCCCAAACCAGGCGAGCAGTTCTTC
TRBD2	NA	TRBJ2-3	TRBV6-5	CASSGLAGGHTQYF	TGTGCCAGCAGCGGACTAGCGGGGGGACATACGCAGTATTTT
NA	NA	TRBJ1-1	TRBV3-1/TRBV3-2	CASSSGVNTEAFF	TGTGCCAGCAGCTCCGGGGTGAACACTGAAGCTTTCTTT
TRBD1	NA	TRBJ2-7	TRBV30	CAWSGTGLSYEQYF	TGTGCCTGGTCCGGGACAGGGCTATCCTACGAGCAGTACTTC
NA	NA	TRBJ1-1	TRBV9	CASSVALGDSDTEAFF	TGTGCCAGCAGCGTAGCGTTGGGGGACTCTGACACTGAAGCTTTCTTT
NA	once	TRBJ2-2	TRBV6-4	CASSDSTNTGELFF	TGTGCCAGCAGTGACTCGACAAACACCGGGGAGCTGTTTTTT
NA	NA	TRBJ1-2	TRBV4-2	CASSQDRDYGYTF	TGTGCCAGCAGCCAAGACAGGGACTATGGCTACACCTTC
TRBD2	NA	TRBJ2-1	TRBV6-5	CASSSKLAGGHEQFF	TGTGCCAGCAGTTCCAAACTAGCGGGGGGGCATGAGCAGTTCTTC
NA	NA	TRBJ2-3	TRBV10-3	CAIKLPVADTQYF	TGTGCCATCAAGTTGCCAGTGGCAGATACGCAGTATTTT